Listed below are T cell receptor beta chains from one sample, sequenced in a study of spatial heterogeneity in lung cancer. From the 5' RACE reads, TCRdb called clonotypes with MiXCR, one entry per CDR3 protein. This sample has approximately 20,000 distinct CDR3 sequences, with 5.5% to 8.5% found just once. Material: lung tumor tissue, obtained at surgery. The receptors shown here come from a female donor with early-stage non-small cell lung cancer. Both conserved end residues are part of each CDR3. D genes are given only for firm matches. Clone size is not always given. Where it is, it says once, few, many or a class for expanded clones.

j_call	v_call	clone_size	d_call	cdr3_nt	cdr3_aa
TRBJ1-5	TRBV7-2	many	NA	TGTGCCAGCAGCTTAAGGCAGGGTGAGCAGCCCCAGCATTTT	CASSLRQGEQPQHF
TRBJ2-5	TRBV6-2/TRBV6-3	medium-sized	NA	TGTGCCAGCAGTTGGCAGGCGAACCAAGAGACCCAGTACTTC	CASSWQANQETQYF
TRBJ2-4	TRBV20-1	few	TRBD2	TGCAGTGCTAGAGATAGCGGGGGGAAAAACATTCAGTACTTC	CSARDSGGKNIQYF
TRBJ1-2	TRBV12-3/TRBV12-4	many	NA	TGTGCCAGCAGTTTCGCAAGGACGCATGGCTACACCTTC	CASSFARTHGYTF
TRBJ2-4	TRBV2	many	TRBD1	TGTGCCAGCAGTTTTTTCCCCCGGGACAGAAAAAACATTCAGTACTTC	CASSFFPRDRKNIQYF
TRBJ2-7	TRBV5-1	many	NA	TGCGCCAGCAGCTCGGGTGGGGCCTACGAGCAGTACTTC	CASSSGGAYEQYF
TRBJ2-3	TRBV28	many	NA	TGTGCCAGCAGTTTGACCAGGGGGGGAGATACGCAGTATTTT	CASSLTRGGDTQYF
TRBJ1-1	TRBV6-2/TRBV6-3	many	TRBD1	TGTGCCAGCATACCGTACAGGGGGAGGGACACTGAAGCTTTCTTT	CASIPYRGRDTEAFF
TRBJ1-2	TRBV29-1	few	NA	TGCAGCGCGTCAGACGGGGGTTCAGGTACTAACTATGGCTACACCTTC	CSASDGGSGTNYGYTF
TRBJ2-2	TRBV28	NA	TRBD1	TGTGCCAGCGGTCCGACAGGGCTGGACGGGGAGCTGTTTTTT	CASGPTGLDGELFF
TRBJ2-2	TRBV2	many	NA	TGTGCCAGCAGAAAGACAGTGAACACCGGGGAGCTGTTTTTT	CASRKTVNTGELFF
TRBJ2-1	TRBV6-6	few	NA	TGTGCCAGCAGTTACCCCAGCGGGGACACAAAGAATGAGCAGTTCTTC	CASSYPSGDTKNEQFF
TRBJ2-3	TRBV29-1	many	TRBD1	TGCAGCGTTGAGGACTGGGACAGGGGGAGCACAGATACGCAGTATTTT	CSVEDWDRGSTDTQYF
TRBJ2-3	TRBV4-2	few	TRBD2	TGTGCCAGCAGCCAAGCGGCTAGCGGGGGGCGGGGTTATTCCACAGATACGCAGTATTTT	CASSQAASGGRGYSTDTQYF
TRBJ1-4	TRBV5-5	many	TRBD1	TGTGCCAGCAGCTCGGGGAGGACAGGGGGCGAAAAACTGTTTTTT	CASSSGRTGGEKLFF
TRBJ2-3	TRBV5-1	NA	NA	TGCGCCAGCAGCTTGGAGGTTCGGGGGGATACGCAGTATTTT	CASSLEVRGDTQYF
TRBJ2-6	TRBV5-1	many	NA	TGCGCCAGCAGCCATCGTACGGCAGGGTCATCCAAGCAAGCTGGGGCCAACGTCCTGACTTTC	CASSHRTAGSSKQAGANVLTF
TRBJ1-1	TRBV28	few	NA	TGTGCCAGCAGTTCCGGTGGAGGGGCGAGCTTGAACACTGAAGCTTTCTTT	CASSSGGGASLNTEAFF
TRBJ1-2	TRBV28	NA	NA	TGTGCCAGCAGTGAGGGGACCAACTATGGCTACACCTTC	CASSEGTNYGYTF
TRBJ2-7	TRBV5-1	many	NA	TGCGCCAGCAGCTTGTCAGGACAGTCCTACGAGCAGTACTTC	CASSLSGQSYEQYF